The rows below give T cell receptor beta chains drawn from one sample of a study of blood T cell repertoires in COVID-19. Assay: immunoSEQ multiplex PCR; the TCRdb copy retains only in-frame clones and omits some. The sample includes about 180,000 clones, approximately 88% of them seen just once. The sample comprised peripheral blood. The source is a young woman with acute or convalescent COVID-19. Each CDR3 is given with its conserved first and last residue. D genes are given only for firm matches. The listing skips clone size in some rows; elsewhere it reads once, few, many or a size class.

size: NA; J: TRBJ2-1; D: NA; V: TRBV24-1; CDR3: CATRGWGEGLNEQFF; DNA: TGTGCCACCCGAGGGTGGGGGGAAGGGCTCAATGAGCAGTTCTTC
size: NA; J: TRBJ2-2; D: NA; V: TRBV15; CDR3: CATSRVGTGYGELFF; DNA: TGTGCCACCAGCAGAGTGGGTACAGGGTACGGGGAGCTGTTTTTT
size: NA; J: TRBJ1-2; D: NA; V: TRBV28; CDR3: CASSNRYGYTF; DNA: TGTGCCAGCAGTAACAGATATGGCTACACCTTC
size: NA; J: TRBJ2-7; D: TRBD1; V: TRBV15; CDR3: CATRDRNGHGEQYF; DNA: TGTGCCACCAGGGACAGGAACGGGCATGGCGAGCAGTACTTC
size: NA; J: TRBJ1-2; D: NA; V: TRBV28; CDR3: CASSLSPGLGYTF; DNA: TGTGCCAGCAGTTTATCCCCAGGGCTCGGCTACACCTTC
size: once; J: TRBJ2-5; D: TRBD2; V: TRBV10-3; CDR3: CAISNLAGGQETQYF; DNA: TGTGCCATCAGTAACTTAGCGGGAGGTCAAGAGACCCAGTACTTC
size: NA; J: TRBJ1-1; D: TRBD1; V: TRBV5-1; CDR3: CASSFGQGVEAFF; DNA: TGCGCCAGCAGCTTTGGACAGGGAGTCGAAGCTTTCTTT
size: NA; J: TRBJ1-4; D: NA; V: TRBV4-2; CDR3: CASSQDRGNEKLFF; DNA: TGTGCCAGCAGCCAGGACAGAGGCAATGAAAAACTGTTTTTT
size: NA; J: TRBJ1-2; D: TRBD1; V: TRBV13; CDR3: CASSGTGYGYTF; DNA: TGTGCCAGCAGTGGGACAGGCTATGGCTACACCTTC
size: NA; J: TRBJ2-7; D: TRBD2; V: TRBV24-1; CDR3: CATAGTSGYEQYF; DNA: TGTGCCACCGCCGGGACTAGCGGATACGAGCAGTACTTC
size: NA; J: TRBJ1-2; D: NA; V: TRBV20-1; CDR3: CSAYREPGYTF; DNA: TGCAGTGCCTACAGGGAGCCTGGCTACACCTTC
size: NA; J: TRBJ2-1; D: NA; V: TRBV19; CDR3: CASSLAPGYNEQFF; DNA: TGTGCCAGTAGTTTGGCCCCTGGCTACAATGAGCAGTTCTTC
size: NA; J: TRBJ1-1; D: NA; V: TRBV6-6; CDR3: CASSFGHNTEAFF; DNA: TGTGCCAGCAGTTTTGGACACAACACTGAAGCTTTCTTT
size: NA; J: TRBJ2-7; D: TRBD1; V: TRBV3-1/TRBV3-2; CDR3: CASSLRDSSYEQYF; DNA: TGTGCCAGCAGCCTCCGGGACAGCTCCTACGAGCAGTACTTC
size: NA; J: TRBJ2-1; D: TRBD2; V: TRBV6-5; CDR3: CAASGRANEQFF; DNA: TGTGCCGCCAGCGGGAGAGCGAATGAGCAGTTCTTC
size: NA; J: TRBJ2-5; D: NA; V: TRBV5-1; CDR3: CASSLAKETQYF; DNA: TGCGCCAGCAGCTTGGCTAAGGAGACCCAGTACTTC
size: NA; J: TRBJ2-1; D: TRBD1; V: TRBV18; CDR3: CASSRQGNEQFF; DNA: TGTGCCAGCTCGCGACAGGGAAATGAGCAGTTCTTC
size: NA; J: TRBJ2-4; D: TRBD1; V: TRBV6-5; CDR3: CASSPGTDNIQYF; DNA: TGTGCCAGCAGTCCCGGGACAGACAACATTCAGTACTTC
size: NA; J: TRBJ2-1; D: NA; V: TRBV7-2; CDR3: CASSFGTAPGEQFF; DNA: TGTGCCAGCAGCTTTGGGACTGCTCCGGGAGAGCAGTTCTTC
size: NA; J: TRBJ1-1; D: NA; V: TRBV5-1; CDR3: CASARVEGTEAFF; DNA: TGCGCCAGCGCTAGGGTCGAGGGCACTGAAGCTTTCTTT
size: NA; J: TRBJ1-1; D: TRBD1; V: TRBV18; CDR3: CASSPPGTANTEAFF; DNA: TGTGCCAGCTCACCTCCGGGGACAGCGAACACTGAAGCTTTCTTT
size: NA; J: TRBJ2-3; D: TRBD1; V: TRBV27; CDR3: CAGYRGPGTDTQYF; DNA: TGTGCCGGGTACAGGGGGCCGGGCACAGATACGCAGTATTTT
size: NA; J: TRBJ2-2; D: NA; V: TRBV30; CDR3: CAWRVNTGELFF; DNA: TGTGCCTGGCGGGTGAACACCGGGGAGCTGTTTTTT
size: NA; J: TRBJ1-1; D: TRBD1; V: TRBV28; CDR3: CASRFLGQGAEAFF; DNA: TGTGCCAGTCGGTTCTTGGGGCAGGGGGCTGAAGCTTTCTTT
size: NA; J: TRBJ2-7; D: NA; V: TRBV28; CDR3: CASSLSGAKSYEQYF; DNA: TGTGCCAGCAGTTTATCGGGTGCGAAGTCCTACGAGCAGTACTTC
size: NA; J: TRBJ1-2; D: NA; V: TRBV30; CDR3: CAWSVQTAYGYTF; DNA: TGTGCCTGGAGTGTACAGACAGCCTATGGCTACACCTTC
size: NA; J: TRBJ1-1; D: NA; V: TRBV10-3; CDR3: CASRTANMNTEAFF; DNA: TGTGCCTCCCGGACAGCCAACATGAACACTGAAGCTTTCTTT
size: NA; J: TRBJ2-3; D: TRBD2; V: TRBV2; CDR3: CASRGRTSGSDTQYF; DNA: TGTGCCAGCAGAGGTAGGACTAGCGGATCAGATACGCAGTATTTT
size: NA; J: TRBJ1-1; D: NA; V: TRBV5-1; CDR3: CASSLGAADTEAFF; DNA: TGCGCCAGCAGCTTAGGGGCGGCGGACACTGAAGCTTTCTTT
size: once; J: TRBJ2-2; D: NA; V: TRBV7-8; CDR3: CASSLARVRTVELFF; DNA: TGTGCCAGCAGCTTAGCCCGGGTCAGAACGGTCGAGCTGTTTTTT